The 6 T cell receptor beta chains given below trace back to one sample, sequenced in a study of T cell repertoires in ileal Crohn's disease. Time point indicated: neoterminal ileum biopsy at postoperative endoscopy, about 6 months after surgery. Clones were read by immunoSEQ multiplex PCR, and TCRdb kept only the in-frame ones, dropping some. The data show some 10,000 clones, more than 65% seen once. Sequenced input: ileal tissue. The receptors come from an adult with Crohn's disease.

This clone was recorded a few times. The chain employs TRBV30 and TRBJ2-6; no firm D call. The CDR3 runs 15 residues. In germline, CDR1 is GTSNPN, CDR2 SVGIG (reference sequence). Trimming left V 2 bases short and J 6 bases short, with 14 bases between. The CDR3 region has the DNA TGTGCCTGGAGTTCAAAAAGCCGCCAGGCCAACGTCCTGACTTTC. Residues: CAWSSKSRQANVLTF.

This CDR3 is CASSPGTATEAFF. Here the CDR3 DNA reads TGTGCCAGCAGCCCCGGGACAGCAACTGAAGCTTTCTTT. The rearrangement uses TRBV11-3 and TRBJ1-1; TRBD1 aligns across 7 bases. The ends lost 5 bases at V and 5 bases at J; junction bases unmatched: 5. The CDR3 loop spans 13 amino acids. CDR1 and CDR2 from the germline V gene are SGHNT and YENEEA.

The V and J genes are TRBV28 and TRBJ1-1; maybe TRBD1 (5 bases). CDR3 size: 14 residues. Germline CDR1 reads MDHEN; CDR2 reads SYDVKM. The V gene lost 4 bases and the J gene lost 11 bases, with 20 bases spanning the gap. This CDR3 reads CASSSPPTREGAFF. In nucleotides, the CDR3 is TGTGCCAGCAGTTCCCCCCCCACACGGGAGGGGGCTTTCTTT.

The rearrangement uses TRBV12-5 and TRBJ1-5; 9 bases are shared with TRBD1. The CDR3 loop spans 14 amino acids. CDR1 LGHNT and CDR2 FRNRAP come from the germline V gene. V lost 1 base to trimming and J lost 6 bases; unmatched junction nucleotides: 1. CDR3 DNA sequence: TGTGCTAGTGGTTTGGGACAGGGGGTTCAGCCCCAGCATTTT. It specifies CASGLGQGVQPQHF. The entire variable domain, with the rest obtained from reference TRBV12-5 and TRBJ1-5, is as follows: DARVTQTPRHKVTEMGQEVTMRCQPILGHNTVFWYRQTMMQGLELLAYFRNRAPLDDSGMPKDRFSAEMPDATLATLKIQPSEPRDSAVYFCASGLGQGVQPQHFGDGTRLSIL.

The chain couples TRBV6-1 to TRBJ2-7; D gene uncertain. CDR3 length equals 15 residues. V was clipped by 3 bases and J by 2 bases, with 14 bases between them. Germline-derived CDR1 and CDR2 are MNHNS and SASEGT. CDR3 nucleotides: TGTGCCAGCAGTGAGAGCACAGATCAAACCTACGAGCAGTACTTC. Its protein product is CASSESTDQTYEQYF.

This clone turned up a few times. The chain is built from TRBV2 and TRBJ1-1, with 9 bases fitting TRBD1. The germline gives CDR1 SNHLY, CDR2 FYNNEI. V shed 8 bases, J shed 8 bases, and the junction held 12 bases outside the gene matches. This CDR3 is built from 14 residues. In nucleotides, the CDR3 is TGTGCCAGCGACCGAGACAGGGGGTGGTCAGAAGCTTTCTTT. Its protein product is CASDRDRGWSEAFF.